The 27 T cell receptor beta chains below come from one sample, sequenced in a study of OX40 agonist ivuxolimab in advanced cancers. Repertoires were generated with immunoSEQ multiplex PCR, while TCRdb's copy carries only in-frame clones and drops some. The table shows about 28,000 clones, with around nine tenths occurring only once. Sequences were derived from CD4+ or CD8+ T cells sorted from blood, sampled in a trial of the OX40 agonist ivuxolimab. The receptors were gathered from an adult with an advanced solid tumor such as melanoma, head and neck, liver or kidney cancer.

V and J are TRBV25-1 and TRBJ1-1, with unresolved D. Trimming took off 5 bases at V and 5 bases at J, with 18 bases between the two ends. The CDR3 contains 15 residues. Germline values: CDR1 MGHDK, CDR2 SYGVNS. Here the CDR3 reads CASSPSPGEGTEAFF. Written as DNA, the CDR3 is TGTGCCAGCAGTCCCTCGCCGGGTGAAGGAACTGAAGCTTTCTTT. Complete variable domain (other parts from reference TRBV25-1 and TRBJ1-1): EADIYQTPRYLVIGTGKKITLECSQTMGHDKMYWYQQDPGMELHLIHYSYGVNSTEKGDLSSESTVSRIRTEHFPLTLESARPSHTSQYLCASSPSPGEGTEAFFGQGTRLTVV.

This clone came up once. The rearrangement joins TRBV4-1 to TRBJ2-3; TRBD1 matches at 8 bases. With 4 bases clipped from V and 6 bases from J, the junction kept 12 bases outside the gene matches. This CDR3 is built from 16 residues. Germline CDR1 MGHRA, CDR2 YSYEKL. CDR3 in amino acids: CASSPIGAGGRDTQYF. The CDR3 nucleotides read TGCGCCAGCAGCCCGATAGGGGCAGGGGGCCGGGATACGCAGTATTTT.

The chain carries TRBV30 and TRBJ2-7; D ambiguous. The CDR3 is 13 amino acids. Germline assignment: CDR1 GTSNPN and CDR2 SVGIG (reference sequence). V was pared by 0 bases and J by 0 bases, with 6 bases between. The CDR3 protein is CAWSVTSSYEQYF. The CDR3 nucleotides are TGTGCCTGGAGTGTCACCTCCTCCTACGAGCAGTACTTC.

This clone was counted a single time. This chain connects TRBV9 to TRBJ2-7, with 8 bases identical to TRBD2. Losses at the gene ends were 0 bases for V and 5 bases for J; bases not matched to a gene: 10. The CDR3 is made up of 16 amino acids. CDR1 and CDR2 from the germline V gene are SGDLS and YYNGEE. For the CDR3, the DNA is TGTGCCAGCAGCGTAGTGGAGAGCGGGAGTCTGAACGAGCAGTACTTC. It yields the protein CASSVVESGSLNEQYF.

The J gene is TRBJ2-2, the V gene TRBV29-1; D gene uncertain. From germline, CDR1 is SQVTM and CDR2 ANQGSEA. The CDR3 contains 11 residues. V dropped 4 bases and J dropped 7 bases, with 7 bases sitting between them. CDR3 coding DNA: TGCAGCGTTGTGGTTAGCGGGGAGCTGTTTTTT. The encoded protein is CSVVVSGELFF.

The CDR3 protein is CASSLAGQGTDTQYF. The CDR3 DNA reads as TGTGCCAGCAGCTTAGCGGGACAGGGCACAGATACGCAGTATTTT. This sequence joins TRBV7-9 and TRBJ2-3; 8 nucleotides match TRBD1. There are 15 residues in the CDR3. Per germline, CDR1 SEHNR and CDR2 FQNEAQ (reference sequence). Trimming took 0 bases from V and 1 from J; bases not matched to a gene: 0.

The chain carries TRBV10-3 and TRBJ1-1; D remains ambiguous. Germline V lookup: CDR1 ENHRY, CDR2 SYGVKD. V was shortened by 7 bases and J by 5 bases, with 8 bases between the two germline ends. This CDR3 comprises 11 residues. The CDR3 DNA is TGTGCCATCAAGGTGGGTACTGAAGCTTTCTTT. Translating gives CAIKVGTEAFF.

The chain employs TRBV2 and TRBJ2-7, with 7 bases fitting TRBD1. V lost 3 bases, J lost 7 bases, and 3 bases stayed unmatched. Germline CDR1 SNHLY, CDR2 FYNNEI. The CDR3 contains 12 residues. CDR3 nucleotide sequence: TGTGCCAGCAGTGAGACAGGGTGGGAGCAGTACTTC. Encoded protein: CASSETGWEQYF.

The V call is TRBV9, the J call TRBJ2-3; TRBD2 agrees at 9 bases. The trim removed 0 bases at V and 11 bases at J, leaving 13 bases unmatched. The CDR3 has 16 residues. Germline-derived CDR1 and CDR2 are SGDLS and YYNGEE. CDR3 sequence (DNA): TGTGCCAGCAGCGTAGAGGCTAGCGGGAACCTCGTTGGGCAGTATTTT. Translation gives CASSVEASGNLVGQYF.

CDR3 in amino acids: CASSLDRLLYYEQYF. The CDR3 coding sequence is TGTGCCAGCAGCTTAGATCGGCTTTTATATTACGAGCAGTACTTC. The genes are TRBV11-2 and TRBJ2-7; the D is unclear. The V end was cut by 0 bases, the J end by 4 bases, with 13 bases between. This CDR3 is built from 15 residues. Germline V gene data show CDR1 as SGHAT and CDR2 as FQNNGV.

This chain connects TRBV6-5 to TRBJ1-2, with 9 bases lining up with TRBD1. CDR3 length equals 13 residues. Germline CDR1 is MNHEY and CDR2 is SVGAGI. Trimming cost V 5 bases and J 5 bases; bases outside gene matches: 3. The CDR3 loop is CASSGDRAYGYTF. The CDR3 nucleotides read TGTGCCAGCAGTGGGGACAGGGCTTATGGCTACACCTTC.

The chain links TRBV27 to TRBJ1-1; D is ambiguous. Germline values: CDR1 MNHEY, CDR2 SMNVEV (reference sequence). This CDR3 spans 14 amino acids. V lost 6 bases, J lost 2 bases, and 13 bases lay in between. The CDR3 DNA is TGTGCCAGCAGCCTTGACGGTCCAAACACTGAAGCTTTCTTT. Its protein product is CASSLDGPNTEAFF.

CDR3 DNA: TGTGCCAGCTCACCTCCGGGCAGGGTCAACTATGGCTACACCTTC. Translating gives CASSPPGRVNYGYTF. The rearrangement joins TRBV18 to TRBJ1-2; tentatively, D is TRBD1 (5 bases). Per germline, CDR1 KGHSH and CDR2 LQKENI. The CDR3 loop spans 15 amino acids. V lost 3 bases and J lost 2, with 13 bases in between.

DNA of the CDR3: TGTGCCAGCTCGGAAATAGCGGGAGGCGCGCAAGAGACCCAGTACTTC. This translates into CASSEIAGGAQETQYF. The gene calls are TRBV18 and TRBJ2-5; 10 positions agree with TRBD2. After removal of 6 bases from V and 2 bases from J, the junction contained 9 bases not matched to a gene. Germline assignment: CDR1 KGHSH and CDR2 LQKENI. The CDR3 consists of 16 residues.

The chain carries TRBV27 and TRBJ2-3; 9 nucleotides align to TRBD2. Germline values: CDR1 MNHEY, CDR2 SMNVEV (reference sequence). Trimming removed 3 bases from V and 4 bases from J; junction bases left unmatched: 8. The CDR3 runs to 16 residues. The CDR3 DNA reads as TGTGCCAGCAGTTTGTACAGCGGGAGGATCGCAGATACGCAGTATTTT. Its protein is CASSLYSGRIADTQYF.

The V and J genes are TRBV10-2 and TRBJ2-7, with 9 positions matching TRBD1. Per germline, CDR1 WSHSY and CDR2 SAAADI. J gave up 2 bases and V 4 bases, and 6 bases lay outside the gene matches. The CDR3 sequence is 15 residues long. The DNA of the CDR3 is TGCGCCAGCAGTGGAAGACAGGGGGTCACCTACGAGCAGTACTTC. Its protein product is CASSGRQGVTYEQYF.

This rearrangement joins TRBV28 to TRBJ2-6; 10 bases line up with TRBD1. The CDR3 runs 16 residues. Trimming at V came to 5 bases and at J to 6 bases, leaving 7 bases not matched to a gene. The germline V gene has CDR1 MDHEN and CDR2 SYDVKM. CDR3 nucleotides: TGTGCCAGCAGTCCCGGGACAGGGGTCTTGGCCAACGTCCTGACTTTC. It specifies CASSPGTGVLANVLTF.

The J gene is TRBJ2-3, the V gene TRBV6-4, with D perhaps TRBD1 (5 bases). This CDR3 comprises 14 residues. Germline CDR1 is MRHNA and CDR2 is SNTAGT. Trimming stripped 4 bases from V and 1 base from J, with 9 bases between. The CDR3 here is CASSATTGTDTQYF. CDR3 in DNA: TGTGCCAGCAGTGCGACGACAGGCACAGATACGCAGTATTTT.

This chain uses TRBV6-5 with TRBJ2-5; TRBD1 might be the D (5 bases). Germline lookup yields CDR1 MNHEY and CDR2 SVGAGI. Trimming cost V 2 bases and J 7 bases, with 14 bases left between them. This CDR3 is 14 amino acids long. Here the CDR3 DNA reads TGTGCCAGCAGTTACGGGTCTAGGGGTGGGACCCAGTACTTC. Translated: CASSYGSRGGTQYF.

In its sample, this clone was seen a few times. This chain connects TRBV23-1 to TRBJ2-7; no clear D gene. TRBV23-1 is noted as an ORF with a role that remains uncertain. Deletions cut 2 bases from V and 3 bases from J, with 11 bases between. This CDR3 spans 14 amino acids. CDR3 in DNA: TGCGCCAGCAGTCAAATGGGCCATTACTACGAGCAGTACTTC. It codes for CASSQMGHYYEQYF.

This clone has only a few counts. This sequence joins TRBV7-9 and TRBJ1-1; D is ambiguous. Germline CDR1 and CDR2: SEHNR and FQNEAQ (reference sequence). The V end was cut by 0 bases, the J end by 10 bases, with 3 bases between. CDR3 length equals 10 residues. CDR3 sequence reads: CASSLAPAFF. The CDR3 DNA reads TGTGCCAGCAGCTTAGCCCCAGCTTTCTTT.

This clone was found a few times. In nucleotides, the CDR3 is TGTGCCAGCAGTGTAAAGGCGGGAGAGGACACCGGGGAGCTGTTTTTT. It yields the protein CASSVKAGEDTGELFF. The J gene is TRBJ2-2, the V gene TRBV6-4; 7 bases are a match to TRBD2. The V segment lost 4 bases and the J segment 3 bases; nucleotides outside the gene matches: 8. Germline CDR1 is MRHNA and CDR2 is SNTAGT. This CDR3 has 16 amino acids.

The J gene is TRBJ2-7, the V gene TRBV4-2; a possible D gene is TRBD1 (5 bases). Germline CDR1 and CDR2: LGHNA and YNFKEQ. With 3 bases removed from V and 1 base from J, the gap between germline ends came to 7 bases. The CDR3 extends over 13 amino acids. As DNA, the CDR3 is TGTGCCAGCAGCCAGGACACTTCCTACGAGCAGTACTTC. Protein: CASSQDTSYEQYF.

This chain uses TRBV5-1 with TRBJ2-7, with D possibly matching TRBD2 (5 bases). The length of the CDR3 is 15 residues. Trimming removed 4 bases from V and 7 bases from J, with 21 bases in between. CDR1 and CDR2 from the germline V gene are SGHRS and YFSETQ. Here the CDR3 DNA reads TGCGCCAGCAGCACTACAGCGTCAGACTACGTAGAGCAGTACTTC. This translates into CASSTTASDYVEQYF.

The V call is TRBV25-1, the J call TRBJ1-1; D might be TRBD1 (5 bases). The V gene's germline CDR1 is MGHDK and CDR2 SYGVNS. The CDR3 runs 11 residues. V lost 8 bases and J 7 bases, leaving 11 bases between the germline ends. The CDR3, as DNA: TGTGCCAGCTCCCCCGGGGGTGAAGCTTTCTTT. It is translated as CASSPGGEAFF.

This chain uses TRBV5-6 with TRBJ2-1, with D tentatively TRBD2 (6 bases). The V end lost 4 bases, the J end lost 0 bases, and 14 bases lay between the germline ends. CDR1 is SGHDT, CDR2 YYEEEE, per germline. The CDR3 runs 16 residues. CDR3 residues: CASSPDGTGSYNEQFF. DNA of the CDR3: TGTGCCAGCAGCCCGGACGGGACTGGCTCCTACAATGAGCAGTTCTTC. Filled out from reference TRBV5-6 and TRBJ2-1, the complete variable domain reads DAGVTQSPTHLIKTRGQQVTLRCSPKSGHDTVSWYQQALGQGPQFIFQYYEEEERQRGNFPDRFSGHQFPNYSSELNVNALLLGDSALYLCASSPDGTGSYNEQFFGPGTRLTVL.

The rearrangement uses TRBV7-9 and TRBJ2-7; D is unclear. This CDR3 contains 12 residues. Trimming removed 1 base at V and 5 bases at J, with 6 bases between. CDR1 and CDR2 (germline): SEHNR, FQNEAQ (reference sequence). The chain's CDR3 is CASSLGVHEQYF. CDR3 nucleotides: TGTGCCAGCAGCTTAGGGGTTCACGAGCAGTACTTC. The whole variable domain, filled in from reference TRBV7-9 and TRBJ2-7, reads DTGVSQNPRHKITKRGQNVTFRCDPISEHNRLYWYRQTLGQGPEFLTYFQNEAQLEKSRLLSDRFSAERPKGSFSTLEIQRTEQGDSAMYLCASSLGVHEQYFGPGTRLTVT.